These 7 T cell receptor beta chains were sequenced from one sample in a study of blood T cell repertoires in COVID-19. Assay used: immunoSEQ multiplex PCR; TCRdb lists only in-frame clones, some missing. The sample includes under 200,000 clones, around four fifths seen only once; the top ten take approximately 0.9%. Sequencing input: peripheral blood. The receptors derive from a man aged 60 to 69 with COVID-19, enrolled during active disease.

The J gene is TRBJ1-3, the V gene TRBV4-2; no firm D call. CDR3 size: 17 residues. Germline V gene data show CDR1 as LGHNA and CDR2 as YNFKEQ. Trimming removed 4 bases at V and 0 bases at J, with 16 bases between. CDR3 residues: CASSPRQGPHSGNTIYF. The CDR3 bases are TGTGCCAGCAGCCCACGACAAGGCCCCCACTCTGGAAACACCATATATTTT.

The CDR3 is CASSDDRATRQPQHF. In nucleotides, the CDR3 is TGTGCCAGCAGTGATGACAGGGCGACGAGGCAGCCCCAGCATTTT. The V and J genes are TRBV6-1 and TRBJ1-5, with 7 positions matching TRBD1. This CDR3 is 15 amino acids long. CDR1 MNHNS and CDR2 SASEGT come from the germline V gene. J gave up 7 bases and V 3 bases, and 9 bases lay outside the gene matches.

The J gene is TRBJ1-4, the V gene TRBV6-5, with 10 bases that match TRBD1. Per germline, CDR1 MNHEY and CDR2 SVGAGI. V was pared by 5 bases and J by 7 bases, with 4 bases of the junction left unmatched. This CDR3 region has 14 residues. In nucleotides, the CDR3 is TGTGCCAGCAGTACCGGGACAGGGGTTGAAAAACTGTTTTTT. This sequence encodes CASSTGTGVEKLFF.

This chain uses TRBV6-5 with TRBJ1-4; perhaps TRBD1 as D (6 bases). The V end lost 7 bases, the J end lost 4 bases, and 13 bases lay between the germline ends. Germline CDR1 and CDR2: MNHEY and SVGAGI. This CDR3 is 14 amino acids long. CDR3 coding DNA: TGTGCCAGCACAGGGGCGCCTGTTAATGAAAAACTGTTTTTT. Protein sequence: CASTGAPVNEKLFF.

This rearrangement joins TRBV3-1 (or the pseudogene TRBV3-2) to TRBJ2-3; D is uncertain. Trimming took off 5 bases at V and 8 bases at J, with 5 bases between the two ends. This CDR3 comprises 10 residues. Germline V gene sequence: CDR1 LGHDT, CDR2 YNNKEL (reference sequence). Here the CDR3 reads CASSGATQYF. CDR3 in DNA: TGTGCCAGCAGCGGAGCTACGCAGTATTTT.

This chain's CDR3 is CASSPSGISYNEQFF. CDR3 in DNA: TGCGCCAGCAGCCCTAGCGGGATCTCCTACAATGAGCAGTTCTTC. The chain employs TRBV5-1 and TRBJ2-1; 9 bases are a match to TRBD2. V shed 4 bases, J shed 0 bases, and the junction held 2 bases outside the gene matches. The CDR3 is 15 residues long. The V gene's germline CDR1 is SGHRS and CDR2 YFSETQ.

V is TRBV18 and J is TRBJ2-1; 9 nucleotides agree with TRBD1. CDR1 and CDR2 (germline): KGHSH, LQKENI. The ends lost 5 bases at V and 2 bases at J; junction bases unmatched: 4. CDR3 length equals 15 residues. The CDR3 loop is CASSSGTGPYNEQFF. The CDR3 coding sequence is TGTGCCAGCTCATCCGGGACAGGGCCCTACAATGAGCAGTTCTTC.